This record covers a single TCR beta chain. The sample belongs to a study of T cell changes during pregnancy in multiple sclerosis. Germline assignment: CDR1 SGHNT and CDR2 YYREEE (reference sequence). This CDR3 has 15 amino acids. V lost 2 bases and J lost 7; bases outside the gene matches: 8. Assay used: immunoSEQ multiplex PCR; TCRdb lists only in-frame clones, some missing. The table records tens of thousands of clones, about 88% of them present only once. This receptor was taken from a female donor with multiple sclerosis, enrolled in a pregnancy study. The chain uses TRBV5-4 and TRBJ2-1, with TRBD2 matching over 8 bases. Source: CD4+ T cells from peripheral blood mononuclear cells, taken in the first trimester of pregnancy. The CDR3 DNA sequence: TGTGCCAGCAGCTTAGCTCTGGCGGGAGGAAATGAGCAGTTCTTC. It is translated as CASSLALAGGNEQFF.